Sequencing of this T cell receptor (beta chain) was carried out in a study of blood T cells in healthy people across ages. Trimming at V came to 6 bases and at J to 8 bases, leaving 10 bases not matched to a gene. CDR3 length equals 16 residues. The individuals who served as donors were healthy Caucasians living in Russia, aged about 6 to 100. The authors ran a second PCR of roughly 7 to 11 cycles using a sample-barcoded 5' primer and a J-beta primer mix. A single record per CDR3 protein comes from TCRdb applying MiXCR to the 5' RACE reads. The sample lists about 680,000 distinct CDR3 sequences; 49% were seen once.

The sample was blood. The sequence was obtained from a woman aged 60-70 years in good health. The V and J genes are TRBV12-3 or TRBV12-4 and TRBJ2-4; 13 bases align to TRBD2. The CDR3 sequence: CASSPGTSGARDIQYF. CDR3 DNA: TGTGCCAGCAGCCCCGGGACTAGCGGGGCCCGAGACATTCAGTACTTC.